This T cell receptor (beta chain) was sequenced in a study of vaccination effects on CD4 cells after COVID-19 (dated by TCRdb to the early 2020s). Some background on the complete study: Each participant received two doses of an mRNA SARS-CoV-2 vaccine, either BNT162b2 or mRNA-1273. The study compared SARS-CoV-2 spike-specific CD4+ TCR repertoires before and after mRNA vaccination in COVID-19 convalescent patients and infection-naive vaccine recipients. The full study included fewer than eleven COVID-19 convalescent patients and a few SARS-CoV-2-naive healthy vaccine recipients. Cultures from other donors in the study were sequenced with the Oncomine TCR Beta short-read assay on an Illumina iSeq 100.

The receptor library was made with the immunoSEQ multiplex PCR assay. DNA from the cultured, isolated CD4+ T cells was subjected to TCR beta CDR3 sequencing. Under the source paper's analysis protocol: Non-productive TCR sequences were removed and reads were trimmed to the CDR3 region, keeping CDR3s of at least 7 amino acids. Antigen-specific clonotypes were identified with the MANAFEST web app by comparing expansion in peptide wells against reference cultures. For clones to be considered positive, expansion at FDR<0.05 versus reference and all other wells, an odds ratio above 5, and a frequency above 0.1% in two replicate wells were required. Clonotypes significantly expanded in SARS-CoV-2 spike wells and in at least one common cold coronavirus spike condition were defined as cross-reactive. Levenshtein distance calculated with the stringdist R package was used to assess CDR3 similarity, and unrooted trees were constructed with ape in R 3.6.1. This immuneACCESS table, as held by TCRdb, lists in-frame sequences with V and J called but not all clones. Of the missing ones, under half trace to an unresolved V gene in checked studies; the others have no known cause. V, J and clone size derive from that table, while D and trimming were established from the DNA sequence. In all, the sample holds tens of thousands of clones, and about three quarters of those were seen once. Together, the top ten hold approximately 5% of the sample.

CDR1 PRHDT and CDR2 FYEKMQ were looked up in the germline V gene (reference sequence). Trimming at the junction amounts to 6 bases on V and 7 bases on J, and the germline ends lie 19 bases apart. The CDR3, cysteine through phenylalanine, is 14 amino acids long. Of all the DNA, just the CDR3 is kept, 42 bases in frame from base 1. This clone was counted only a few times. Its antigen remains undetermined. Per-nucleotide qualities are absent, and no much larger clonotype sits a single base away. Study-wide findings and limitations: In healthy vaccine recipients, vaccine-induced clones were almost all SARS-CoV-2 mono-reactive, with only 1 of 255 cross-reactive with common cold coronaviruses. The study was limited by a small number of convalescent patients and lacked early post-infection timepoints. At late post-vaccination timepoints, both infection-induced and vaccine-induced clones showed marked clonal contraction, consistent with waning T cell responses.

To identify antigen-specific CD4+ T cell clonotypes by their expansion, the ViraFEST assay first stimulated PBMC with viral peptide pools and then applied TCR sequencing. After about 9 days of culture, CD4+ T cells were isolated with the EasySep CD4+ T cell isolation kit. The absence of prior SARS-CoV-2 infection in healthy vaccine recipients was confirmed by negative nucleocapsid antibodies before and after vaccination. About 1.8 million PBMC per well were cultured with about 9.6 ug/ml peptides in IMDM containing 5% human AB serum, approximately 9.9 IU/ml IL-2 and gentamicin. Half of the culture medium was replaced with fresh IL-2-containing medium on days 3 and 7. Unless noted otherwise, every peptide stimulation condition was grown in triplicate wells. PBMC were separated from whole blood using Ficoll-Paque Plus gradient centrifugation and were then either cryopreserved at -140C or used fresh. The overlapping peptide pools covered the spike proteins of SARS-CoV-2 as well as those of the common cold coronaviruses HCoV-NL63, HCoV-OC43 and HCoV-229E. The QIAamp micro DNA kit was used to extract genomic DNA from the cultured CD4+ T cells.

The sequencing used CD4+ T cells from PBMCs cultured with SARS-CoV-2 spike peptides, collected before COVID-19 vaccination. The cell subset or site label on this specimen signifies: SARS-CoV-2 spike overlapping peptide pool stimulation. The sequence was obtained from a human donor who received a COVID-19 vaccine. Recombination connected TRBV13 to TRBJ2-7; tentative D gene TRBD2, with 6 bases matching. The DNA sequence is TGTGCCAGCAGGCGGGGATCCCACCGGAGAGAGCAGTACTTC. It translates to CASRRGSHRREQYF. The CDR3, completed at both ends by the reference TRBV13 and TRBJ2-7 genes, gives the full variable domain AAGVIQSPRHLIKEKRETATLKCYPIPRHDTVYWYQQGPGQDPQFLISFYEKMQSDKGSIPDRFSAQQFSDYHSELNMSSLELGDSALYFCASRRGSHRREQYFGPGTRLTVT.